This T cell receptor beta chain derives from a study of blood T cell repertoires in COVID-19. Only in-frame clones appear in the TCRdb table, and some are missing; sequencing was by immunoSEQ multiplex PCR. This table holds over 300,000 clones, more than 75% found once. Assignment of participants to cohorts was predicated upon participant-reported clinical history. The CDR3 runs to 14 residues. V gave up 3 bases and J gave up 4 bases; unmatched junction bases: 2. Per germline, CDR1 PRHDT and CDR2 FYEKMQ (reference sequence). The V call is TRBV13, the J call TRBJ1-4, with 7 bases that match TRBD1. Specimen: PBMCs or T cells enriched from blood (not recorded which). The sequence derives from a woman aged 25 to 39 with acute COVID-19. In DNA, the CDR3 is TGTGCCAGCAGCTTTCGACAGGGTAATGAAAAACTGTTTTTT. Translation gives CASSFRQGNEKLFF.